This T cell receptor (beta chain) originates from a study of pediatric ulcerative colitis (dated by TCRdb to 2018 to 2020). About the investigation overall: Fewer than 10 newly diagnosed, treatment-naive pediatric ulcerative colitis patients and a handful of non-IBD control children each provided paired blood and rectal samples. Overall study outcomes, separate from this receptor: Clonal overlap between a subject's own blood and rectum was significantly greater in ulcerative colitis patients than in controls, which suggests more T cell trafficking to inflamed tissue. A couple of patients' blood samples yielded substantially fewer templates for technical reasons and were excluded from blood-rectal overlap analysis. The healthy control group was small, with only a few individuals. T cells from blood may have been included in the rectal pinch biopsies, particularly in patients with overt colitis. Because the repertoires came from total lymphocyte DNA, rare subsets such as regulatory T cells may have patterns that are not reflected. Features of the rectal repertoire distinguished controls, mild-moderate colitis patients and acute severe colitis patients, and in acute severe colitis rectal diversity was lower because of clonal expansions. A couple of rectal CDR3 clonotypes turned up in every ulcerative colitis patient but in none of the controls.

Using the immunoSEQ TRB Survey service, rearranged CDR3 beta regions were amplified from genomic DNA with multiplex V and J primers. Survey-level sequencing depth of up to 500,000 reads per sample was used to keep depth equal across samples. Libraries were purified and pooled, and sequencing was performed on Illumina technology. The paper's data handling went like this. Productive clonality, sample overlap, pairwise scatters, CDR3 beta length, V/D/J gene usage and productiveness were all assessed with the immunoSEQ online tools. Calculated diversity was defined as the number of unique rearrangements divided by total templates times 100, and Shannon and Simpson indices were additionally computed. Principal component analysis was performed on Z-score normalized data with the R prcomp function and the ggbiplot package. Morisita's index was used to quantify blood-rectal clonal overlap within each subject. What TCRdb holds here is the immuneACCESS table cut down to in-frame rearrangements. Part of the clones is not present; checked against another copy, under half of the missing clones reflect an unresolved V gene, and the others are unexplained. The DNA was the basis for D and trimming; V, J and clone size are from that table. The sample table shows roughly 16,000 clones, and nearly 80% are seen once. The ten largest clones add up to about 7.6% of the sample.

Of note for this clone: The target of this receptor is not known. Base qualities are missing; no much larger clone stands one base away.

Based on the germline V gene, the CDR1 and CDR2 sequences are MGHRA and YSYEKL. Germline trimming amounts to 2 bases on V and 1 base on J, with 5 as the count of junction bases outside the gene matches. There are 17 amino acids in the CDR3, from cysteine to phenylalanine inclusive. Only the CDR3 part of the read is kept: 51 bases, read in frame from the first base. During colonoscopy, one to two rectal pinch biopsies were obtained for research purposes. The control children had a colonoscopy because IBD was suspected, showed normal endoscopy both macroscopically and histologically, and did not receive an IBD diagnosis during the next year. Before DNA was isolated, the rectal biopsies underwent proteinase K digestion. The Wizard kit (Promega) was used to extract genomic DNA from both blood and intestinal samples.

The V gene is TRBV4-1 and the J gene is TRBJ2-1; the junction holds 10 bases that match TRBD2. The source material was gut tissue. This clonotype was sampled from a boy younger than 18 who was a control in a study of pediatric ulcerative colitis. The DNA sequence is TGCGCCAGCAGCCAACGACAGCGGGAGGGGTCCTACAATGAGCAGTTCTTC. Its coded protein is CASSQRQREGSYNEQFF.